This T cell receptor beta chain appears in the sequencing data of a study of breast tumors, draining lymph nodes, adjacent tissues. Study results and limitations: Tumors had less TCR diversity than lymph nodes, more than nontumor tissue. Luminal-like breast cancer showed significantly greater tumor-nontumor repertoire similarity than basal-like breast cancer did. Tumor T cell lymph node origin was a supported hypothesis, not proven. Most tumor T cells seemingly derive from lymph node, then expand in tumor.

TCRdb used MiXCR to reprocess the multiplex PCR reads, holding one entry per CDR3 protein. This table holds 140,000 or so distinct CDR3 sequences, approximately 29% found once. Regarding this clonotype: Its antigen remains unknown.

The lymph nodes were axillary draining lymph nodes from breast cancer patients. V lost 4 bases and J lost 4, with 8 bases in between. Germline V gives CDR1 SGHNT, CDR2 YYREEE (reference sequence). The CDR3 has 12 residues. This rearrangement joins TRBV5-4 to TRBJ1-2, with a tentative D call TRBD1 (5 bases). Sequenced material: axillary lymph node tissue. The sequence was obtained from a female donor with breast cancer. Some clones in this sample may be carry-over from other donors' samples. The CDR3 bases are TGTGCCAGCAGCGAGAGGGGCTATGGCTACACCTTC. This codes for CASSERGYGYTF.